A single sample is the source of the 9 T cell receptor beta chains below, sequenced in a study of cytomegalovirus exposure and HLA in healthy donors. The PCR was carried out with 60 Vbeta primers and 13 Jbeta primers. Here immunoSEQ multiplex PCR was the method, and the copy in TCRdb shows in-frame clones only, minus some. The sample shows about 78,000 clones, around 60% of them seen only once. Sequencing input: PBMCs. Receptors originate from a man aged 30-40 years in good health and CMV-seropositive.

The chain uses TRBV28 and TRBJ2-2; 8 positions agree with TRBD1. The V gene's germline CDR1 is MDHEN and CDR2 SYDVKM. The V segment lost 9 bases and the J segment 6 bases; nucleotides outside the gene matches: 3. This CDR3 is 12 amino acids long. The CDR3 bases are TGTGCCAGTGAACAGGGGGCCGGGGAGCTGTTTTTT. It specifies CASEQGAGELFF. The variable domain in full, with the rest retrieved from reference TRBV28 and TRBJ2-2, is DVKVTQSSRYLVKRTGEKVFLECVQDMDHENMFWYRQDPGLGLRLIYFSYDVKMKEKGDIPEGYSVSREKKERFSLILESASTNQTSMYLCASEQGAGELFFGEGSRLTVL.

The rearrangement links TRBV19 to TRBJ1-2; TRBD1 might be the D (6 bases). Trimming removed 9 bases from V and 2 bases from J, with 16 bases in between. The CDR3 runs to 14 residues. From germline, CDR1 is LNHDA and CDR2 SQIVND (reference sequence). The CDR3 DNA reads as TGTGCCAGCCTCATTGGGGGCAGCAACTATGGCTACACCTTC. This sequence encodes CASLIGGSNYGYTF.

The J gene is TRBJ1-2, the V gene TRBV11-2; tentatively, D is TRBD1 (6 bases). Germline V gene lookup returns CDR1 SGHAT and CDR2 FQNNGV. This CDR3 is built from 15 residues. V was cut by 4 bases and J by 4 bases, with 16 bases left in between. For the CDR3, the DNA is TGTGCCAGCAGCTCGACCCGACAGGCCTCCTATGGCTACACCTTC. Its protein is CASSSTRQASYGYTF.

The rearrangement joins TRBV28 to TRBJ1-4, with 8 bases identical to TRBD1. The CDR3 contains 16 residues. From germline, CDR1 is MDHEN and CDR2 SYDVKM. The J segment lost 8 bases and the V segment lost 5 bases, leaving 13 bases of the junction unmatched. The CDR3 bases are TGTGCCAGCAGTCCACTCCGACAGGGGTTTCTCGAAAAACTGTTTTTT. Translating it yields CASSPLRQGFLEKLFF.

V is TRBV9 and J is TRBJ1-1; D is perhaps TRBD1 (6 bases). With 3 bases removed from V and 5 bases from J, the gap between germline ends came to 23 bases. This CDR3 is built from 17 residues. Germline lookup yields CDR1 SGDLS and CDR2 YYNGEE. CDR3 DNA sequence: TGTGCCAGCAGCGCCTCACCAAAACCCGGACAGCGGACTGAAGCTTTCTTT. Residues: CASSASPKPGQRTEAFF.

This chain joins TRBV5-1 and TRBJ2-3; 7 bases agree with TRBD1. Germline V gives CDR1 SGHRS, CDR2 YFSETQ. The CDR3 has 14 amino acids. Losses at the gene ends were 0 bases for V and 4 bases for J; bases not matched to a gene: 2. Here the CDR3 reads CASSLGQGPDTQYF. CDR3 nucleotide sequence: TGCGCCAGCAGCTTGGGACAGGGCCCAGATACGCAGTATTTT.

The chain couples TRBV2 to TRBJ2-1; 7 positions match TRBD2. CDR1 SNHLY and CDR2 FYNNEI come from the germline V gene. Losses at the gene ends were 2 bases for V and 10 bases for J; bases not matched to a gene: 8. The CDR3 runs 14 residues. CDR3 in DNA: TGTGCCAGCAGTGAATCCAGCGGGGTATCGGAGCAGTTCTTC. This codes for CASSESSGVSEQFF.

This clone was counted a single time. J is TRBJ2-7 and V is TRBV19; TRBD1 is a possible D gene (6 bases). This CDR3 contains 15 residues. Germline loops: CDR1 LNHDA, CDR2 SQIVND (reference sequence). V lost 2 bases to trimming and J lost 6 bases, with 17 bases between them. The CDR3, as DNA: TGTGCCAGTAGTATAACCGGGGACACCTTTCTCGAGCAGTACTTC. Translated, it gives CASSITGDTFLEQYF.

This clone has just a few counts. The rearrangement uses TRBV30 and TRBJ1-6; 8 nucleotides match TRBD1. Trimming took 5 bases from V and 9 from J; bases not matched to a gene: 6. From germline, CDR1 is GTSNPN and CDR2 SVGIG (reference sequence). The CDR3 is 13 residues long. The CDR3 here is CAWVNRGISPLHF. In DNA, the CDR3 is TGTGCCTGGGTAAACAGGGGGATTTCACCCCTCCACTTT.